Each of the 28 T cell receptor beta chains below was sequenced from the same sample in a study of blood T cell repertoires in COVID-19. Assay: immunoSEQ multiplex PCR; the TCRdb copy retains only in-frame clones and omits some. The sample lists roughly 180,000 clones, roughly three quarters occurring once. Sequencing used peripheral blood. The receptors were sampled from a woman between 50 and 59 years old with active or convalescent COVID-19.

The rearrangement links TRBV28 to TRBJ2-7; the D is unclear. The ends were cut back, 1 base at V and 0 bases at J, with 7 bases in the middle. The CDR3 extends over 14 amino acids. Germline V lookup: CDR1 MDHEN, CDR2 SYDVKM. The CDR3 region has the DNA TGTGCCAGCAGTTTATCAGGTCCCTCCTACGAGCAGTACTTC. It specifies CASSLSGPSYEQYF.

The V gene is TRBV30, the J gene TRBJ2-1; perhaps TRBD1 as D (5 bases). The CDR3 spans 14 residues. Deletions cut 5 bases from V and 1 base from J, with 12 bases between. Germline lookup yields CDR1 GTSNPN and CDR2 SVGIG (reference sequence). The CDR3, as DNA: TGTGCCTGGGGGGCCGCGGTGTCCTACAATGAGCAGTTCTTC. The encoded protein is CAWGAAVSYNEQFF.

The chain employs TRBV3-1 (or the pseudogene TRBV3-2) and TRBJ1-1; D possibly corresponds to TRBD1 (5 bases). Germline values: CDR1 LGHDT, CDR2 YNNKEL (reference sequence). The CDR3 is made up of 15 amino acids. Trimming took 1 base from V and 4 from J, leaving 13 bases between them. CDR3 DNA: TGTGCCAGCAGCCAAGCCGACAGTCTGGGCACTGAAGCTTTCTTT. It yields the protein CASSQADSLGTEAFF.

CDR3 DNA: TGTGCCAGCAGCGGCGGGGAGTCGCTCTCCTACAATGAGCAGTTCTTC. Translation gives CASSGGESLSYNEQFF. V is TRBV28 and J is TRBJ2-1; D is possibly TRBD2 (6 bases). CDR1 is MDHEN, CDR2 SYDVKM, per germline. The V gene lost 6 bases and the J gene lost 0 bases, with 15 bases spanning the gap. The CDR3 has 16 residues. Variable domain in full (rest from reference TRBV28 and TRBJ2-1): DVKVTQSSRYLVKRTGEKVFLECVQDMDHENMFWYRQDPGLGLRLIYFSYDVKMKEKGDIPEGYSVSREKKERFSLILESASTNQTSMYLCASSGGESLSYNEQFFGPGTRLTVL.

The rearrangement uses TRBV27 and TRBJ2-1; 9 bases are a match to TRBD2. The V gene's germline CDR1 is MNHEY and CDR2 SMNVEV (reference sequence). Trimming at V came to 6 bases and at J to 6 bases, leaving 6 bases not matched to a gene. The CDR3 runs 14 residues. CDR3 region: CASRLWREGNEQFF. The CDR3 DNA follows: TGTGCCAGCAGGCTCTGGCGGGAGGGCAATGAGCAGTTCTTC.

Only a few counts were recorded for this clone. V usage is TRBV14 and J usage is TRBJ1-5; tentative D call: TRBD1 (5 bases). CDR1 is SGHDN, CDR2 FVKESK, per germline. Trimming pared 1 base from V and 3 bases from J, leaving 10 bases between. The CDR3 runs to 15 residues. The DNA of the CDR3 is TGTGCCAGCAGCCAAGCAGGGTCACCCAATCAGCCCCAGCATTTT. Its translation is CASSQAGSPNQPQHF.

In DNA form, the CDR3 reads TGCAGCGTTGCCCAGGGACAGGGGGACATTCAGTACTTC. Protein sequence: CSVAQGQGDIQYF. The rearrangement joins TRBV29-1 to TRBJ2-4; 11 nucleotides line up with TRBD1. The CDR3 is made up of 13 amino acids. Per the germline V gene, CDR1 is SQVTM and CDR2 is ANQGSEA. The V gene end was trimmed by 4 bases and the J gene end by 8 bases; junction bases not matched to a gene: 4.

J is TRBJ1-5 and V is TRBV7-9; the match to TRBD1 covers 7 bases. V was pared by 5 bases and J by 3 bases, with 10 bases of the junction left unmatched. CDR3 length: 16 residues. Per germline, CDR1 SEHNR and CDR2 FQNEAQ (reference sequence). CDR3 region: CASSPGTASPNQPQHF. Written as DNA, the CDR3 is TGTGCCAGCAGCCCAGGGACAGCCTCCCCCAATCAGCCCCAGCATTTT.

This clone was seen a handful of times. This chain connects TRBV11-1 to TRBJ1-1; TRBD1 agrees at 7 bases. The junction had 3 bases not matched to a gene; V was cut back by 2 bases and J by 0 bases. The CDR3 consists of 15 residues. The germline V gene has CDR1 SGHAT and CDR2 FQDESV (reference sequence). CDR3 bases: TGTGCCAGCAGCTTATGGGGACAGATGAACACTGAAGCTTTCTTT. Protein sequence: CASSLWGQMNTEAFF.

The V call is TRBV29-1, the J call TRBJ2-3, with D possibly being TRBD1 (5 bases). The CDR3 is made up of 15 amino acids. The V and J ends lost 6 bases and 3 bases respectively, with 19 bases between them. CDR1 is SQVTM and CDR2 is ANQGSEA in the germline V gene. CDR3 sequence reads: CSVGQDPQITDTQYF. The CDR3 bases are TGCAGCGTGGGGCAGGACCCCCAGATTACAGATACGCAGTATTTT.

DNA of the CDR3: TGTGCCAGCAGCTCCCCCTGGGGGCGAATGAACACTGAAGCTTTCTTT. Residues: CASSSPWGRMNTEAFF. The J gene is TRBJ1-1, the V gene TRBV5-6, with D tentatively TRBD1 (6 bases). CDR1 and CDR2 from the germline V gene are SGHDT and YYEEEE. The V gene lost 3 bases and the J gene lost 0 bases, with 15 bases spanning the gap. The CDR3 extends over 16 amino acids.

This clone was counted a few times. For the CDR3, the DNA is TGTGCCAGCAGCTTAGGGGCCGGGAATGGCTACACCTTC. It encodes CASSLGAGNGYTF. This sequence joins TRBV7-8 and TRBJ1-2; no clear D gene. This CDR3 has 13 residues. V was pared by 1 base and J by 6 bases, with 9 bases between. Germline loops: CDR1 SGHVS, CDR2 FQNEAQ.

This clone was detected only a few times. The J gene is TRBJ1-1, the V gene TRBV21-1; TRBD1 reflects the table's D call only, with no check against the DNA. TRBV21-1 is classified as a pseudogene. The CDR3 spans 17 residues. CDR3 bases: TGTGCCAGCAGCAAAGCGCCCCAGGGGCGTTTTCCCTACGAAGCTTTCTTT. This sequence encodes CASSKAPQGRFPYEAFF.

This chain links TRBV21-1 with TRBJ2-1; the table assigns TRBD2, which was not confirmed against the DNA. TRBV21-1 is shown as a pseudogene. The CDR3 runs 14 residues. The CDR3, as DNA: TGTGCCATCGAGCTAGCGGGTGCCTACAATGAGCAGTTCTTC. Translated, it gives CAIELAGAYNEQFF.

V usage is TRBV30 and J usage is TRBJ2-7; tentatively, D is TRBD2 (6 bases). This CDR3 comprises 12 residues. CDR1 and CDR2 (germline): GTSNPN, SVGIG (reference sequence). The germline V and J ends were trimmed by 2 bases and 6 bases, with 11 bases remaining between them. CDR3 loop: CAWSSASVEQYF. In DNA, the CDR3 is TGTGCCTGGAGTTCGGCTAGCGTCGAGCAGTACTTC.

This chain joins TRBV27 and TRBJ2-7; the D gene is possibly TRBD2 (5 bases). The CDR3 has 14 amino acids. The V gene's germline CDR1 is MNHEY and CDR2 SMNVEV (reference sequence). V lost 2 bases, J lost 6 bases, and 14 bases lay in between. CDR3 in amino acids: CASSLGLASFEQYF. The CDR3 coding sequence is TGTGCCAGCAGTTTAGGTCTAGCAAGCTTCGAGCAGTACTTC.

J is TRBJ2-1 and V is TRBV19, with a possible D match to TRBD2 (6 bases). Trimming stripped 6 bases from V and 6 bases from J, with 15 bases between. Germline loops: CDR1 LNHDA, CDR2 SQIVND (reference sequence). The CDR3 loop spans 14 amino acids. CDR3 bases: TGTGCCAGTAGCCCTGGTGGGACTCTCAATGAGCAGTTCTTC. It encodes CASSPGGTLNEQFF.

This clone was detected a few times. The chain uses TRBV21-1 and TRBJ1-5. TRBV21-1 is an annotated pseudogene. The CDR3 length is 15 residues. CDR3: CASSPRPGGGQPQHF. CDR3 coding DNA: TGTGCCAGCAGCCCCCGCCCGGGGGGAGGTCAGCCCCAGCATTTT.

The chain is built from TRBV18 and TRBJ1-5, with D tentatively TRBD1 (5 bases). Germline V gives CDR1 KGHSH, CDR2 LQKENI. Trimming pared 3 bases from V and 3 bases from J, leaving 18 bases between. This CDR3 is 17 amino acids long. This CDR3 is CASSPRDSLHDNQPQHF. The DNA of the CDR3 is TGTGCCAGCTCACCGAGGGACTCCCTACATGACAATCAGCCCCAGCATTTT. Full variable domain (remainder filled in from reference TRBV18 and TRBJ1-5): NAGVMQNPRHLVRRRGQEARLRCSPMKGHSHVYWYRQLPEEGLKFMVYLQKENIIDESGMPKERFSAEFPKEGPSILRIQQVVRGDSAAYFCASSPRDSLHDNQPQHFGDGTRLSIL.

The rearrangement joins TRBV30 to TRBJ1-6; 7 nucleotides line up with TRBD1. Germline V gene lookup returns CDR1 GTSNPN and CDR2 SVGIG (reference sequence). V trimming: 6 bases; J trimming: 6 bases; junction bases outside the gene matches: 5. CDR3 length: 13 amino acids. CDR3 nucleotide sequence: TGTGCCTGCAGGGGGATTGTTAATTCACCCCTCCACTTT. Protein sequence: CACRGIVNSPLHF.

This rearrangement joins TRBV12-5 to TRBJ2-7; 11 nucleotides align to TRBD2. After removal of 0 bases from V and 7 bases from J, the junction contained 8 bases not matched to a gene. There are 16 residues in the CDR3. Germline V gene sequence: CDR1 LGHNT, CDR2 FRNRAP. The CDR3 coding sequence is TGTGCTAGTGGTTTGGTAATGGTAGCGGGGGGGCGTGAGCAGTACTTC. As protein: CASGLVMVAGGREQYF.

This clone came up once. The chain recombines TRBV3-1 (or the pseudogene TRBV3-2) with TRBJ2-7; D is perhaps TRBD2 (5 bases). Germline CDR1 reads LGHDT; CDR2 reads YNNKEL (reference sequence). This CDR3 is 15 amino acids long. The V gene lost 3 bases and the J gene lost 2 bases, with 14 bases spanning the gap. CDR3 sequence reads: CASSQAAFGAYEQYF. CDR3 in DNA: TGTGCCAGCAGCCAGGCGGCCTTCGGGGCCTACGAGCAGTACTTC.

This clone was found a few times. V gene TRBV30 combines with J gene TRBJ1-4; 8 bases are shared with TRBD1. The germline V gene encodes CDR1 GTSNPN and CDR2 SVGIG (reference sequence). The CDR3 has 14 residues. The trim removed 1 base at V and 8 bases at J, leaving 6 bases unmatched. This CDR3 is CAWSDQTGVEKLFF. For the CDR3, the DNA is TGTGCCTGGAGTGACCAGACAGGGGTGGAAAAACTGTTTTTT. Based on the CDR3 plus reference TRBV30 and TRBJ1-4, the full variable domain is SQTIHQWPATLVQPVGSPLSLECTVEGTSNPNLYWYRQAAGRGLQLLFYSVGIGQISSEVPQNLSASRPQDRQFILSSKKLLLSDSGFYLCAWSDQTGVEKLFFGSGTQLSVL.

V usage is TRBV25-1 and J usage is TRBJ2-1; 12 bases map to TRBD2. The trim removed 3 bases at V and 5 bases at J, leaving 2 bases unmatched. CDR1 is MGHDK and CDR2 is SYGVNS in the germline V gene. The CDR3 runs to 15 residues. The CDR3 DNA reads as TGTGCCAGCAGTGAGACTAGCGGGGGACACAATGAGCAGTTCTTC. Translating gives CASSETSGGHNEQFF.

CDR3 coding DNA: TGTGCCAGCAGTGGACAGGGTAGCAATCAGCCCCAGCATTTT. This sequence encodes CASSGQGSNQPQHF. This chain connects TRBV6-6 to TRBJ1-5, with TRBD1 matching 8 bases. CDR3 size: 14 residues. Germline loops: CDR1 MNHNY, CDR2 SVGAGI (reference sequence). J lost 0 bases, V lost 5 bases, and 0 bases had no gene match.

This sequence joins TRBV19 and TRBJ2-5, with 9 bases lining up with TRBD2. This CDR3 comprises 17 residues. Trimming cost V 3 bases and J 4 bases; bases outside gene matches: 12. CDR1 is LNHDA, CDR2 SQIVND, per germline (reference sequence). CDR3 sequence reads: CASSMGWGLTSGETQYF. The CDR3 DNA reads as TGTGCCAGTAGTATGGGGTGGGGGCTGACTAGCGGAGAGACCCAGTACTTC.

The chain joins TRBV10-3 to TRBJ1-1; D possibly corresponds to TRBD1 (5 bases). V lost 9 bases and J 4 bases, leaving 15 bases between the germline ends. Germline loops: CDR1 ENHRY, CDR2 SYGVKD. The CDR3 consists of 13 residues. CDR3 amino acids: CAIKMGGGTEAFF. Here the CDR3 DNA reads TGTGCCATTAAAATGGGGGGGGGCACTGAAGCTTTCTTT.

In its sample, this clone was seen many times. The chain uses TRBV6-5 and TRBJ1-2; 7 bases are a match to TRBD1. V lost 4 bases to trimming and J lost 4 bases; unmatched junction nucleotides: 12. The CDR3 consists of 16 residues. The germline CDR1 and CDR2 sequences are MNHEY and SVGAGI. The CDR3 DNA follows: TGTGCCAGCAGTTCCATTGGGGACAGCGGCGGCTATGGCTACACCTTC. Amino acids: CASSSIGDSGGYGYTF.